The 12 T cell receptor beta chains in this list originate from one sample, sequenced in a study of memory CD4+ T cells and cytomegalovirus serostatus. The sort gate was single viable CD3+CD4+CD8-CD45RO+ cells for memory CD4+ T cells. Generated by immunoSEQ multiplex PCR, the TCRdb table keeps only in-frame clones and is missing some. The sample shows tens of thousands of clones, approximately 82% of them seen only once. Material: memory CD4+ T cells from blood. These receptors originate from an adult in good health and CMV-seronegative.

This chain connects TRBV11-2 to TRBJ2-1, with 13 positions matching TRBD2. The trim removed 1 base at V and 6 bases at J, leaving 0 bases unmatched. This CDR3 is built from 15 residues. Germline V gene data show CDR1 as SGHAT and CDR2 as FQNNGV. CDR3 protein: CASSLGTSGGNEQFF. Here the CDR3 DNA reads TGTGCCAGCAGCTTAGGGACTAGCGGGGGCAATGAGCAGTTCTTC.

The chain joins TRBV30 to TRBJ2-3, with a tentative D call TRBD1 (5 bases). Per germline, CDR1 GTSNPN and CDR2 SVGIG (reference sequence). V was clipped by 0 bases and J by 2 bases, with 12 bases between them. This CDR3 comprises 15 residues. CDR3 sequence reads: CAWSVAGLSTDTQYF. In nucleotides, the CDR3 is TGTGCCTGGAGTGTCGCAGGGCTATCCACAGATACGCAGTATTTT.

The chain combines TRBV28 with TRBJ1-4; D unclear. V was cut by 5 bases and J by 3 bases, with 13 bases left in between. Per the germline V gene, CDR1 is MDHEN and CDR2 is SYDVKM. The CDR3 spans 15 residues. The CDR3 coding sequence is TGTGCCAGCAGTCGATCGAGGGTGGCTAATGAAAAACTGTTTTTT. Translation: CASSRSRVANEKLFF. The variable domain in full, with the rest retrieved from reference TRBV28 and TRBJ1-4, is DVKVTQSSRYLVKRTGEKVFLECVQDMDHENMFWYRQDPGLGLRLIYFSYDVKMKEKGDIPEGYSVSREKKERFSLILESASTNQTSMYLCASSRSRVANEKLFFGSGTQLSVL.

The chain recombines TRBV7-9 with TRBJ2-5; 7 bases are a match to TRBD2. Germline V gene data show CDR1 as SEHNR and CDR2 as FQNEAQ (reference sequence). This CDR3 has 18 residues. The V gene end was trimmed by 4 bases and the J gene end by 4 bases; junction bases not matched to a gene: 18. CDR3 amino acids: CASSSKSGGQGGLETQYF. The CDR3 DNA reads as TGTGCCAGCAGCTCAAAGAGTGGAGGGCAGGGAGGGCTAGAGACCCAGTACTTC.

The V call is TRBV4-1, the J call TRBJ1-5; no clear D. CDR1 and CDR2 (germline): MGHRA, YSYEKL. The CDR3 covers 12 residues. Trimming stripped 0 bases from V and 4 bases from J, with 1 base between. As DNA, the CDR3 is TGCGCCAGCAGCCAAGAAAATCAGCCCCAGCATTTT. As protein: CASSQENQPQHF.

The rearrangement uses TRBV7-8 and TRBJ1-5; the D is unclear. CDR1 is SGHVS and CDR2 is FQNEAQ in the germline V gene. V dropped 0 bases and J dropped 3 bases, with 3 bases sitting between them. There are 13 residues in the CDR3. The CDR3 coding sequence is TGTGCCAGCAGCTTAGCGGACAATCAGCCCCAGCATTTT. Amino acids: CASSLADNQPQHF. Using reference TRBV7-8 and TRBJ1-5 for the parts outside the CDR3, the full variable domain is GAGVSQSPRYKVAKRGQDVALRCDPISGHVSLFWYQQALGQGPEFLTYFQNEAQLDKSGLPSDRFFAERPEGSVSTLKIQRTQQEDSAVYLCASSLADNQPQHFGDGTRLSIL.

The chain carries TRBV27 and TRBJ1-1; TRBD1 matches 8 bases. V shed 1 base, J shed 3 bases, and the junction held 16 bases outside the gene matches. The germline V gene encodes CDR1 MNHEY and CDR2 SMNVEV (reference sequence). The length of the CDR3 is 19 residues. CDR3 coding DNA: TGTGCCAGCAGTTTATATGGGGGGGGACAGGCATATCGGGACACTGAAGCTTTCTTT. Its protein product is CASSLYGGGQAYRDTEAFF.

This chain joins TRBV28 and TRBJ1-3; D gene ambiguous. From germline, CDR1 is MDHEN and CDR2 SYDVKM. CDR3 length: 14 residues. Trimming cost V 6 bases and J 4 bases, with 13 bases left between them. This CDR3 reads CASSRGMYGNTIYF. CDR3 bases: TGTGCCAGCAGCCGAGGGATGTACGGAAACACCATATATTTT.

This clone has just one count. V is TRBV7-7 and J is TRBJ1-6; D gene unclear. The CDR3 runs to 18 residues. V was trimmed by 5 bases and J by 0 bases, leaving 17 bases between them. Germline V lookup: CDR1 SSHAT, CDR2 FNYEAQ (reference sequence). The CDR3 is CASSQSDLISSYNSPLHF. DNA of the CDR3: TGTGCCAGCAGCCAGAGCGACCTTATCAGCTCCTATAATTCACCCCTCCACTTT.

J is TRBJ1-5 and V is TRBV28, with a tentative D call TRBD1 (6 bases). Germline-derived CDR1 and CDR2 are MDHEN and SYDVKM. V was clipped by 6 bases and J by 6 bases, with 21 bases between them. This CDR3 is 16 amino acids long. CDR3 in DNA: TGTGCCAGCAGCCCTCCCGTGGGGGCCGCCCGTCAGCCCCAGCATTTT. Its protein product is CASSPPVGAARQPQHF.

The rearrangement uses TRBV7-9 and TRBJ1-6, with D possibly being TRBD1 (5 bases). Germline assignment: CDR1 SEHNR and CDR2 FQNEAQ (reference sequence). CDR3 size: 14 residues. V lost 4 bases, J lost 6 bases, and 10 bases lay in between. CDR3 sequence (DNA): TGTGCCAGCAGCTCCGGCAGGGCTAATTCACCCCTCCACTTT. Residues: CASSSGRANSPLHF.

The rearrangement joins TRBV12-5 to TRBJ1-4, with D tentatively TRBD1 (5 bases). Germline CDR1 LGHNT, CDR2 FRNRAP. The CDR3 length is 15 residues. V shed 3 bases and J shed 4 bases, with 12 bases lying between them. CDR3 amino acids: CASGLVSGFNEKLFF. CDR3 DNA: TGTGCTAGTGGTTTAGTGTCAGGGTTTAATGAAAAACTGTTTTTT.